This T cell receptor beta chain derives from a study of T cell repertoires in cytomegalovirus infection. Study-wide context: Signatures in public TCR beta sequences pointed to both CMV infection and matching HLA type.

This clonotype showed up just a few times. Its antigen is unidentified. Germline trimming cut 1 base from V and 1 base from J; bases unmatched to any gene: 6. Germline V CDR1 and CDR2: SEHNR, FQNEAQ (reference sequence). CDR3 length: 16 amino acids. General study points: What dominated the ex vivo response were HLA-C-restricted CMV-specific TCR beta clonotypes. People with CMV and the relevant HLA were identified by cumulative public TCR beta family frequency.

Each CDR3 protein is one row after TCRdb ran MiXCR on the reads. The data contain around 530,000 distinct CDR3 sequences, 26% of them singletons. The TCR sequence derives from a human donor in good health (CMV status not recorded). Some clones in this sample may be carry-over from other donors' samples. The sample taken for sequencing was PBMCs. The chain has TRBV7-9 and TRBJ1-1, with 7 bases aligning to TRBD1. The CDR3 DNA reads as TGTGCCAGCAGCTTAGATGTTCAGGGGGGGAACACTGAAGCTTTCTTT. Its protein product is CASSLDVQGGNTEAFF. Full variable domain (missing parts from reference TRBV7-9 and TRBJ1-1): DTGVSQNPRHKITKRGQNVTFRCDPISEHNRLYWYRQTLGQGPEFLTYFQNEAQLEKSRLLSDRFSAERPKGSFSTLEIQRTEQGDSAMYLCASSLDVQGGNTEAFFGQGTRLTVV.